Listed below are T cell receptor beta chains from one sample, sequenced in a study of Ad26.COV2.S vaccination and SARS-CoV-2 variants. Here immunoSEQ multiplex PCR was the method, and the copy in TCRdb shows in-frame clones only, minus some. The table has 300,000 to 350,000 clones, 90% seen once. Sequences were derived from peripheral blood, sampled in a trial of Ad26.COV2.S vaccine versus placebo. All receptors come from a person between 18 and 65 years old who received the Ad26.COV2.S COVID-19 vaccine or a placebo. Both conserved end residues are part of each CDR3. D genes are given only for firm matches. Size tells how often a clone was seen (once, few, many) or the class of an expanded clone, and some rows leave it out.

>TRBV7-9|TRBJ1-1|.|.
TGTGCCAGCAGCTTAGGGCAAGCTTTCTTT
CASSLGQAFF
>TRBV6-4|TRBJ2-2|TRBD2|.
TGTGCCAGCAAAAAACCCACACTAGCGGGAGTTTTCACCGGGGAGCTGTTTTTT
CASKKPTLAGVFTGELFF
>TRBV6-6|TRBJ1-1|.|once
TGTGCCAGCAGGTCAAGGACCCGTGGGAAGATCACTGAAGCTTTCTTT
CASRSRTRGKITEAFF
>TRBV6-2/TRBV6-3|TRBJ2-1|.|.
TGTGCCAGCAGTGGGACTGTGACCCTGCCTAGGAGCGAGCAGTTCTTC
CASSGTVTLPRSEQFF
>TRBV28|TRBJ2-3|TRBD2|.
TGTGCCAGCAGTTTAGGGACTAACACAGATACGCAGTATTTT
CASSLGTNTDTQYF
>TRBV5-1|TRBJ1-1|.|once
TGCGCCAGCAGCTTGGAGTGGACAGATGAAGCTTTCTTT
CASSLEWTDEAFF
>TRBV6-5|TRBJ2-7|.|.
TGTGCCAGCAGTTTCCGGGGGGAGACAGGGCACTACGAGCAGTACTTC
CASSFRGETGHYEQYF
>TRBV6-2/TRBV6-3|TRBJ1-3|.|.
TGTGCCAGCAGTTACTGGTCGTTGGGCAGCCCGCGGAACACCATATATTTT
CASSYWSLGSPRNTIYF
>TRBV11-3|TRBJ1-2|.|.
TGTGCCAGCAGCCAAAAGGGGCTAGAGAGCTATGGCTACACCTTC
CASSQKGLESYGYTF
>TRBV28|TRBJ2-5|TRBD1|.
TGTGCCAGCAGCGACCGGGACAGGGGAGAGACCCAGTACTTC
CASSDRDRGETQYF
>TRBV3-1/TRBV3-2|TRBJ1-2|.|.
TGTGCCAGCAGCCAAGACGGGAACGGCTACACCTTC
CASSQDGNGYTF
>TRBV7-9|TRBJ2-7|TRBD1|.
TGTGCCAGCAGCTCCCAGGGGGCCCATTCCTACGAGCAGTACTTC
CASSSQGAHSYEQYF
>TRBV27|TRBJ2-4|.|.
TGTGCCAGCAGTTTCGCCGGTGGGGACATTCAGTACTTC
CASSFAGGDIQYF
>TRBV29-1|TRBJ1-5|.|.
TGCAGCGCCCAGGAGGGTAGCAATCAGCCCCAGCATTTT
CSAQEGSNQPQHF
>TRBV6-5|TRBJ2-5|.|.
TGTGCCAGCAGTTACGGGTCCACGAAGACCCAGTACTTC
CASSYGSTKTQYF
>TRBV12-3/TRBV12-4|TRBJ2-1|.|.
TGTGCCAGCAGTTTCGGGACCCTAGGTCAGTTCTTC
CASSFGTLGQFF
>TRBV30|TRBJ2-1|.|.
TGTGCCTGGAGCGTGCGGGTGGGCGTAATCTTC
CAWSVRVGVIF
>TRBV9|TRBJ1-2|TRBD1|.
TGTGCCAGCAGCGTAGGTGAGCGGATGGACAGGACCTTCGATGGCTACACCTTC
CASSVGERMDRTFDGYTF
>TRBV19|TRBJ1-2|.|few
TGTGCCAGTACCGGCTATGGCTACACCTTC
CASTGYGYTF
>TRBV18|TRBJ2-7|.|.
TGTGCCAGCTCACCAGGGCTCCAGACCTACGAGCAGTACTTC
CASSPGLQTYEQYF
>TRBV7-9|TRBJ1-2|.|.
TGTGCCAGCAGCTTAGTCTTCCTGGACCTTAATGGCTACACCTTC
CASSLVFLDLNGYTF
>TRBV7-9|TRBJ1-5|.|.
TGTGCCAGCAGCTTAGTTGGAGGGACCCTAAGCAATCAGCCCCAGCATTTT
CASSLVGGTLSNQPQHF
>TRBV3-1/TRBV3-2|TRBJ2-3|.|once
TGTGCCAGCAGCCCAACCTGGTTTGGCACAGATACGCAGTATTTT
CASSPTWFGTDTQYF
>TRBV30|TRBJ1-2|.|once
TGTGCCTGGAGTTTGGGTTACTATGGCTACACCTTC
CAWSLGYYGYTF
>TRBV5-1|TRBJ2-7|.|once
TGCGCCAGCAGCCCCCACAGGGCGGACTCCTACGAGCAGTACTTC
CASSPHRADSYEQYF
>TRBV6-6|TRBJ2-3|TRBD1|.
TGTGCCAGCAGTCTTGGGATCCAGGGGGCAGGAGCAGATACGCAGTATTTT
CASSLGIQGAGADTQYF
>TRBV6-5|TRBJ1-2|.|.
TGTGCCAGCAGTTACTCTGGCGGCGGCGGTTCTGGCTACACCTTC
CASSYSGGGGSGYTF
>TRBV4-3|TRBJ1-4|.|.
TGCGCCAGCAGCCAAGCCTATAACAGTCCTCTGTTTTTT
CASSQAYNSPLFF
>TRBV27|TRBJ1-1|.|.
TGTGCCAGCAGTTTTCGCCCGAGCACTGAAGCTTTCTTT
CASSFRPSTEAFF
>TRBV18|TRBJ1-1|.|.
TGTGCCAGCTCACCTTTTGAGGGAAGTTGGACTGAAGCTTTCTTT
CASSPFEGSWTEAFF
>TRBV11-2|TRBJ2-5|TRBD1|.
TGTGCCAGCAGCTTAAAAGGGGGCTTCGCAGAGACCCAGTACTTC
CASSLKGGFAETQYF
>TRBV7-8|TRBJ2-5|.|.
TGTGCCAGCAGCGCCCCGGGGGTCGCCCAAGGCGGCCAGTACTTC
CASSAPGVAQGGQYF
>TRBV3-1/TRBV3-2|TRBJ2-7|TRBD1|many
TGTGCCAGCAGCCAACCGGGACAGGGAGCCTACGAGCAGTACTTC
CASSQPGQGAYEQYF
>TRBV7-3|TRBJ1-1|.|.
TGTGCCAGCAGCTTAACAGGAATGAACACTGAAGCTTTCTTT
CASSLTGMNTEAFF
>TRBV29-1|TRBJ1-4|TRBD1|.
TGCAGCGTAAAGACAGGGGCTAATGAAAAACTGTTTTTT
CSVKTGANEKLFF
>TRBV7-8|TRBJ1-5|.|few
TGTGCCAGCAGCTTATGGGGGGTGGGTCAGCCCCAGCATTTT
CASSLWGVGQPQHF
>TRBV2|TRBJ1-4|.|.
TGTGCCAGCAGTTCGACCCGTTCCGTTGAAAAACTGTTTTTT
CASSSTRSVEKLFF
>TRBV7-2|TRBJ2-7|.|.
TGTGCCAGCAGCTTAAACGGGTACTCCTACGAGCAGTACTTC
CASSLNGYSYEQYF
>TRBV4-1|TRBJ2-1|.|.
TGCGCCAGCAGACAGAGCTCCTACAATGAGCAGTTCTTC
CASRQSSYNEQFF
>TRBV5-4|TRBJ2-4|.|few
TGTGCCAGCAGCCCCTTGAGGGTCGTCGGAAACATTCAGTACTTC
CASSPLRVVGNIQYF
>TRBV5-4|TRBJ1-4|.|.
TGTGCCAGCAGCCACCGGGACCTCGAGCGGGAAAAACTGTTTTTT
CASSHRDLEREKLFF